This is a list of T cell receptor beta chains from one sample in a study of T cell responses to AZD1222 COVID-19 vaccine. Measured with immunoSEQ multiplex PCR; TCRdb has only the in-frame clones, and not every one. The sample contains about 120,000 clones, 80% to 90% of which appear only once. This sample comprised peripheral blood, obtained on day 0 of AZD1222 vaccination. The receptors stem from an adult in good health. Both conserved end residues are part of each CDR3. The D gene is left open where the match is weak. Where a row states a size, it is once, few, many or the class of an expanded clone; other rows omit it.

CDR3aa,CDR3nt,d_gene,abundance,v_gene,j_gene
CASKGDRDNEKLFF,TGTGCCAGCAAGGGGGACAGGGATAATGAAAAACTGTTTTTT,TRBD1,NA,TRBV2,TRBJ1-4
CASSQGTPEGGGYGYTF,TGTGCCAGCAGCCAAGGAACCCCGGAGGGGGGAGGCTATGGCTACACCTTC,NA,NA,TRBV3-1/TRBV3-2,TRBJ1-2
CAISERDGSVGNTIYF,TGTGCCATCAGTGAGAGGGACGGATCAGTTGGAAACACCATATATTTT,NA,NA,TRBV10-3,TRBJ1-3
CASSEGNSMWGTGANVLTF,TGTGCCAGCAGCGAGGGAAATTCCATGTGGGGTACTGGGGCCAACGTCCTGACTTTC,NA,once,TRBV28,TRBJ2-6
CALPPGYEQYF,TGTGCCCTCCCACCTGGCTACGAGCAGTACTTC,NA,NA,TRBV11-2,TRBJ2-7
CAWGDQSTDTQYF,TGTGCCTGGGGGGACCAGAGCACAGATACGCAGTATTTT,NA,NA,TRBV30,TRBJ2-3
CASSPSDKKGEQYF,TGTGCCAGCTCACCATCGGACAAAAAAGGCGAGCAGTACTTC,NA,NA,TRBV18,TRBJ2-7
CASSRDRESEQYF,TGTGCCAGCAGCCGGGACAGGGAAAGCGAGCAGTACTTC,TRBD1,once,TRBV11-3,TRBJ2-7
CASSLVAGEKLFF,TGTGCCAGCAGTTTAGTTGCGGGGGAAAAACTGTTTTTT,NA,NA,TRBV12-3/TRBV12-4,TRBJ1-4
CAISEELAGVTYEQYF,TGTGCCATCAGTGAGGAACTAGCGGGGGTAACCTACGAGCAGTACTTC,TRBD2,NA,TRBV10-3,TRBJ2-7
CASSQVDSDSGIQYF,TGTGCCAGCAGCCAAGTTGACTCCGATAGTGGGATTCAGTACTTC,NA,NA,TRBV4-2,TRBJ2-4
CASSAFWGFTEAFF,TGTGCCAGCAGTGCTTTTTGGGGGTTTACTGAAGCTTTCTTT,NA,NA,TRBV2,TRBJ1-1
CASSQGSRGAGEQYF,TGCGCCAGCAGCCAAGGCTCACGGGGGGCAGGCGAGCAGTACTTC,NA,NA,TRBV4-1,TRBJ2-7
CATSDLTTGQGDYNEQFF,TGTGCCACCAGTGATTTGACGACGGGACAGGGGGACTACAATGAGCAGTTCTTC,TRBD1,NA,TRBV24-1,TRBJ2-1
CASSILAGEYNEQFF,TGTGCCAGCAGCATTCTAGCGGGAGAGTACAATGAGCAGTTCTTC,TRBD2,NA,TRBV7-3,TRBJ2-1
CASTSRTGNLSGSYEQYF,TGTGCCAGCACCTCGAGAACAGGGAACCTTAGCGGGAGCTACGAGCAGTACTTC,TRBD2,NA,TRBV3-1/TRBV3-2,TRBJ2-7
CASSHKGASSTDTQYF,TGCGCCAGCAGCCACAAAGGAGCGTCTAGCACAGATACGCAGTATTTT,NA,NA,TRBV4-3,TRBJ2-3
CAWSEGTNRAHNEQFF,TGTGCCTGGAGTGAGGGCACGAACCGGGCCCACAATGAGCAGTTCTTC,NA,NA,TRBV30,TRBJ2-1
CALRTRERVTYEQYF,TGTGCCCTTAGGACGAGGGAGCGGGTGACCTACGAGCAGTACTTC,NA,NA,TRBV19,TRBJ2-7
CASSSAGGTSSTDTQYF,TGTGCCAGCAGCTCGGCGGGCGGGACTAGCTCCACAGATACGCAGTATTTT,TRBD2,NA,TRBV7-9,TRBJ2-3
CAWSAKTGRGAFF,TGTGCCTGGAGTGCAAAGACAGGGCGGGGAGCTTTCTTT,TRBD1,NA,TRBV30,TRBJ1-1
CATSAAGANYEQYF,TGTGCCACCAGTGCCGCGGGGGCTAACTACGAGCAGTACTTC,NA,NA,TRBV24-1,TRBJ2-7
CASSYSGTNPEYGYTF,TGTGCCAGCAGTTACTCCGGGACCAACCCCGAATATGGCTACACCTTC,NA,once,TRBV6-5,TRBJ1-2
CASSYGTGYNQPQHF,TGTGCCAGCAGTTACGGGACAGGGTACAATCAGCCCCAGCATTTT,TRBD1,NA,TRBV6-2/TRBV6-3,TRBJ1-5
CASRTGQGGYTF,TGTGCCAGCAGGACTGGACAGGGTGGCTACACCTTC,TRBD1,NA,TRBV2,TRBJ1-2
CASSSRDRGRGKLFF,TGTGCCAGCAGCTCCCGGGATCGAGGAAGGGGAAAACTGTTTTTT,NA,NA,TRBV5-6,TRBJ1-4
CASSTTPGQGAKNIQYF,TGTGCCAGCAGCACAACACCGGGACAGGGGGCCAAAAACATTCAGTACTTC,TRBD1,NA,TRBV5-6,TRBJ2-4
CASRGNSYEQYF,TGTGCCAGCAGGGGAAACAGCTACGAGCAGTACTTC,NA,NA,TRBV25-1,TRBJ2-7
CASSETSGGAREQFF,TGTGCCAGTAGTGAGACTAGCGGGGGGGCCCGTGAGCAGTTCTTC,TRBD2,NA,TRBV19,TRBJ2-1
CATSDPRQGNEKLFF,TGTGCCACCAGTGACCCTAGACAGGGTAATGAAAAACTGTTTTTT,TRBD1,NA,TRBV24-1,TRBJ1-4
CASSESRARGTEAFF,TGTGCCAGCAGTGAAAGCAGGGCCCGGGGCACTGAAGCTTTCTTT,NA,NA,TRBV6-1,TRBJ1-1
CSVEDRISSTDTQYF,TGCAGCGTGGAAGACCGTATATCTAGCACAGATACGCAGTATTTT,NA,NA,TRBV29-1,TRBJ2-3
CASSVVGATGANVLTF,TGTGCCAGCAGCGTAGTTGGGGCTACTGGGGCCAACGTCCTGACTTTC,NA,NA,TRBV9,TRBJ2-6
CAWGKLAVEAFF,TGTGCCTGGGGTAAACTGGCAGTTGAAGCTTTCTTT,NA,NA,TRBV30,TRBJ1-1
CASETGCSRNQPQHF,TGCGCCAGTGAGACAGGGTGTTCGCGCAATCAGCCCCAGCATTTT,TRBD1,NA,TRBV10-1,TRBJ1-5
CASSLDRGSTDTQYF,TGTGCCAGCAGTCTCGACAGGGGAAGCACAGATACGCAGTATTTT,TRBD1,NA,TRBV2,TRBJ2-3
CASSLDTGSYEQYF,TGTGCCAGCAGCTTGGACACTGGATCCTACGAGCAGTACTTC,NA,NA,TRBV11-2,TRBJ2-7
CASSSPFARSYNEQFF,TGCGCCAGCAGCTCCCCTTTTGCTCGCTCCTACAATGAGCAGTTCTTC,NA,NA,TRBV5-1,TRBJ2-1
CASSLTGNYGYTF,TGTGCCAGCAGTTTAACAGGAAACTATGGCTACACCTTC,NA,NA,TRBV28,TRBJ1-2
CAGSIGPRQPQHF,TGTGCCGGGAGTATCGGCCCGAGGCAGCCCCAGCATTTT,NA,NA,TRBV2,TRBJ1-5
CSAIEGLGNNEQFF,TGCAGTGCTATTGAGGGACTAGGAAACAATGAGCAGTTCTTC,TRBD2,NA,TRBV20-1,TRBJ2-1
CASSPERLNTEAFF,TGTGCCAGCAGCCCCGAACGGTTGAACACTGAAGCTTTCTTT,NA,NA,TRBV11-2,TRBJ1-1
CASSASGGPYEQYF,TGCGCCAGCAGCGCTTCGGGGGGTCCCTACGAGCAGTACTTC,TRBD2,once,TRBV5-1,TRBJ2-7
CASSQGQGEKLFF,TGTGCCAGCAGCCAAGGACAGGGGGAAAAACTGTTTTTT,TRBD1,few,TRBV7-9,TRBJ1-4
CASSGTGEGGYTF,TGTGCCAGCAGTGGGACAGGAGAGGGGGGCTACACCTTC,TRBD1,NA,TRBV6-4,TRBJ1-2
CASSQGDRGYTF,TGTGCCAGCAGCCAGGGGGATCGCGGCTACACCTTC,NA,NA,TRBV3-1/TRBV3-2,TRBJ1-2
CAKVGEPYEQYF,TGTGCCAAGGTCGGGGAGCCCTACGAGCAGTACTTC,NA,NA,TRBV6-4,TRBJ2-7
CASSGSGDTQYF,TGTGCCAGCAGCGGTTCGGGAGATACGCAGTATTTT,NA,NA,TRBV7-3,TRBJ2-3
CASSDSQGQATEAFF,TGTGCCAGCTCCGATTCACAGGGACAGGCGACTGAAGCTTTCTTT,TRBD1,NA,TRBV18,TRBJ1-1
CASSGTSGGFTDTQYF,TGTGCCAGCAGCGGGACTAGCGGGGGGTTCACAGATACGCAGTATTTT,TRBD2,NA,TRBV5-6,TRBJ2-3
CASSLARTGGGAGNEQFF,TGTGCCAGCAGTTTAGCGCGGACTGGCGGGGGGGCCGGGAATGAGCAGTTCTTC,TRBD2,NA,TRBV28,TRBJ2-1
CASSLERGTDNSPLHF,TGTGCCAGCAGCTTAGAGAGGGGGACAGATAATTCACCCCTCCACTTT,TRBD1,NA,TRBV7-9,TRBJ1-6
CASSLERAGNTIYF,TGCGCCAGCAGCTTGGAAAGGGCTGGAAACACCATATATTTT,NA,NA,TRBV5-1,TRBJ1-3
CASTSTWTEAFF,TGTGCCAGCACTTCTACGTGGACTGAAGCTTTCTTT,NA,NA,TRBV28,TRBJ1-1
CASRTTGDEQYF,TGTGCCAGTAGAACCACAGGGGACGAGCAGTACTTC,TRBD1,NA,TRBV19,TRBJ2-7
CAWGQGTAELFF,TGTGCCTGGGGACAGGGAACGGCGGAACTGTTTTTT,TRBD1,NA,TRBV30,TRBJ1-4
CASSVWAMPSGANVLTF,TGTGCCAGCAGCGTTTGGGCAATGCCCTCTGGGGCCAACGTCCTGACTTTC,NA,NA,TRBV9,TRBJ2-6
CASSFAGYGYTF,TGTGCCAGCAGTTTCGCTGGCTATGGCTACACCTTC,NA,NA,TRBV28,TRBJ1-2
CASSPQRPGGGNEAFF,TGTGCCAGCAGCCCGCAACGCCCGGGAGGGGGAAATGAAGCTTTCTTT,NA,NA,TRBV7-6,TRBJ1-1